This TCR beta chain was profiled in a study of identical twins. TCRdb independently ran MiXCR on the 5' RACE reads; one entry per CDR3 protein. Found here are around 240,000 distinct CDR3 sequences, under 12% of them singletons; the top ten hold approximately 9.1%. With no exceptions, donors were healthy Caucasians. Turning to this clonotype: Antigen specificity is unknown.

General observations from the study: Out-of-frame beta sequences exhibited a weaker degree of excess twin sharing. For cord blood, abundant beta clonotypes had fewer insertions, unlike memory repertoires, which showed none.

Sequenced material: memory T cells sorted from blood. This clonotype originated in a man in his forties or fifties in good health.

CDR3 sequence reads: CASSPLAGYENEQFF. The DNA for the CDR3 is TGTGCCAGCTCCCCCCTAGCGGGGTACGAGAATGAGCAGTTCTTC. The chain is built from TRBV27 and TRBJ2-1; TRBD2 aligns across 9 bases. CDR3 size: 15 residues. In germline, CDR1 is MNHEY, CDR2 SMNVEV (reference sequence). V gave up 8 bases and J gave up 7 bases; unmatched junction bases: 12.